The 18 T cell receptor beta chains below all came from one sample that was sequenced in a study of OX40 agonist ivuxolimab in advanced cancers. Sequencing was performed with immunoSEQ multiplex PCR; in TCRdb, only in-frame clones are kept and a portion is missing. In the table there are 75,000 to 100,000 clones, roughly four fifths of which are singletons. The starting material was CD4+ or CD8+ T cells sorted from blood, obtained in a trial of the OX40 agonist ivuxolimab. The receptors stem from an adult with an advanced solid tumor such as melanoma, head and neck, liver or kidney cancer.

There are a few counts of this clone. J is TRBJ1-2 and V is TRBV7-9, with D unclear. CDR3 size: 12 residues. V lost 0 bases and J 3 bases, leaving 2 bases between the germline ends. CDR1 and CDR2 (germline): SEHNR, FQNEAQ (reference sequence). The CDR3 nucleotides are TGTGCCAGCAGCTTAGCAGACTATGGCTACACCTTC. Amino acids: CASSLADYGYTF.

The chain combines TRBV27 with TRBJ2-3; D gene uncertain. This CDR3 has 14 residues. V was cut by 0 bases and J by 4 bases, with 8 bases left in between. Germline V lookup: CDR1 MNHEY, CDR2 SMNVEV (reference sequence). The CDR3 DNA sequence: TGTGCCAGCAGTTTATCCCCTGGGTCAGATACGCAGTATTTT. Its protein is CASSLSPGSDTQYF.

The gene calls are TRBV19 and TRBJ2-2; TRBD1 might be the D (6 bases). Per the germline V gene, CDR1 is LNHDA and CDR2 is SQIVND (reference sequence). V lost 5 bases and J lost 4, with 14 bases in between. The CDR3 spans 15 residues. Here the CDR3 DNA reads TGTGCCAGTAGTTCCCAGGGGTTACTCACCGGGGAGCTGTTTTTT. As protein: CASSSQGLLTGELFF.

V is TRBV6-6 and J is TRBJ2-2, with D perhaps given as TRBD1 or TRBD2 (5 bases each). V shed 8 bases and J shed 4 bases, with 14 bases lying between them. The V gene's germline CDR1 is MNHNY and CDR2 SVGAGI (reference sequence). This CDR3 spans 14 amino acids. The CDR3 region is CASSTGTVTGELFF. In DNA form, the CDR3 reads TGTGCCAGCTCTACTGGGACGGTCACCGGGGAGCTGTTTTTT.

The CDR3 nucleotides read TGTGCCAGTAGTATGTCCGGGACAGGGGTCCCCGGGGAGCTGTTTTTT. Translating it yields CASSMSGTGVPGELFF. The chain uses TRBV19 and TRBJ2-2, with 10 bases fitting TRBD1. The CDR3 runs 16 residues. The V gene's germline CDR1 is LNHDA and CDR2 SQIVND (reference sequence). V lost 3 bases, J lost 6 bases, and 7 bases stayed unmatched.

The J gene is TRBJ2-3, the V gene TRBV7-9, with 7 positions matching TRBD2. The V segment lost 7 bases and the J segment 5 bases; nucleotides outside the gene matches: 12. Germline CDR1 is SEHNR and CDR2 is FQNEAQ (reference sequence). This CDR3 region has 15 residues. This CDR3 reads CASTSSGLRGDTQYF. The CDR3 nucleotides read TGTGCCAGCACGTCTAGCGGCCTACGAGGAGATACGCAGTATTTT.

The sample holds one count of this clone. The chain links TRBV5-1 to TRBJ1-1, with D unresolved. Trimming stripped 0 bases from V and 6 bases from J, with 15 bases between. CDR3 size: 15 residues. From germline, CDR1 is SGHRS and CDR2 YFSETQ. CDR3 sequence (DNA): TGCGCCAGCAGCTTGGTCGGCAGTTTGTCTGCTGAAGCTTTCTTT. Amino acids: CASSLVGSLSAEAFF.

Written as DNA, the CDR3 is TGTGCCAGCAGCTTGCGGGAGGGCCTCGAGCAGTTCTTC. Translation: CASSLREGLEQFF. The chain joins TRBV5-6 to TRBJ2-1, with 8 bases identical to TRBD2. J was trimmed by 10 bases and V by 1 base; bases with no gene match: 4. This CDR3 region has 13 residues. The germline V gene encodes CDR1 SGHDT and CDR2 YYEEEE.

The chain uses TRBV7-9 and TRBJ1-5; 8 bases are a match to TRBD1. Germline loops: CDR1 SEHNR, CDR2 FQNEAQ (reference sequence). J was trimmed by 4 bases and V by 1 base; bases with no gene match: 3. The CDR3 sequence is 15 residues long. The CDR3 is CASSLGTGPNQPQHF. The CDR3 DNA sequence: TGTGCCAGCAGCTTAGGGACAGGGCCTAATCAGCCCCAGCATTTT. The full variable domain, with the rest looked up from reference TRBV7-9 and TRBJ1-5, is DTGVSQNPRHKITKRGQNVTFRCDPISEHNRLYWYRQTLGQGPEFLTYFQNEAQLEKSRLLSDRFSAERPKGSFSTLEIQRTEQGDSAMYLCASSLGTGPNQPQHFGDGTRLSIL.

The V and J genes are TRBV9 and TRBJ1-1, with D possibly matching TRBD1 (6 bases). The CDR3 consists of 13 residues. V was clipped by 4 bases and J by 5 bases, with 12 bases between them. CDR1 SGDLS and CDR2 YYNGEE come from the germline V gene. The CDR3 bases are TGTGCCAGCAGCCCGGGAGGGGGTACTGAAGCTTTCTTT. It codes for CASSPGGGTEAFF.

The chain has TRBV2 and TRBJ2-1; D possibly corresponds to TRBD2 (5 bases). Germline CDR1 and CDR2: SNHLY and FYNNEI. V was clipped by 1 base and J by 9 bases, with 13 bases between them. The CDR3 has 14 residues. In DNA, the CDR3 is TGTGCCAGCAGTGAAGGCGGACTCCGGAGTGAGCAGTTCTTC. Translation gives CASSEGGLRSEQFF.

The CDR3 nucleotides are TGTGCCAGCAGTGAAACGGGAGGCGTATACAATGAGCAGTTCTTC. Protein product: CASSETGGVYNEQFF. V and J are TRBV6-4 and TRBJ2-1; 7 bases fit TRBD2. Germline-derived CDR1 and CDR2 are MRHNA and SNTAGT. CDR3 length: 15 residues. V dropped 3 bases and J dropped 4; count of bases not matched to a gene: 6.

The J gene is TRBJ1-2, the V gene TRBV4-3; tentative D call: TRBD1 (5 bases). This CDR3 has 14 residues. Germline CDR1 is LGHNA and CDR2 is YSLEER. The V gene lost 0 bases and the J gene lost 7 bases, with 12 bases spanning the gap. The CDR3 DNA reads as TGCGCCAGCAGCCAAGATGGCAGGGCGGGTGGCTACACCTTC. As protein: CASSQDGRAGGYTF.

In DNA, the CDR3 is TGTGCCAGTAGTGCCGGGACGGTCAGCTCTGGGGCCAACGTCCTGACTTTC. It is translated as CASSAGTVSSGANVLTF. The chain couples TRBV19 to TRBJ2-6, with D perhaps given as TRBD1 or TRBD2 (5 bases each). Trimming took off 5 bases at V and 0 bases at J, with 14 bases between the two ends. The CDR3 has 17 amino acids. Germline CDR1 is LNHDA and CDR2 is SQIVND (reference sequence).

V usage is TRBV27 and J usage is TRBJ1-2, with 7 bases fitting TRBD1. The germline gives CDR1 MNHEY, CDR2 SMNVEV (reference sequence). The CDR3 length is 15 residues. V lost 4 bases to trimming and J lost 5 bases; unmatched junction nucleotides: 10. CDR3 in amino acids: CASSSTGQDHYGYTF. CDR3 nucleotides: TGTGCCAGCAGTTCAACCGGACAGGACCATTATGGCTACACCTTC.

This chain joins TRBV11-2 and TRBJ2-3, with TRBD2 matching 7 bases. V shed 7 bases and J 0 bases; nucleotides not matched to a gene: 10. Germline V gene data show CDR1 as SGHAT and CDR2 as FQNNGV. CDR3 size: 16 residues. The CDR3 DNA is TGTGCCAGCACACCGTTTGGGGGGGGGAGCACAGATACGCAGTATTTT. This gives the protein CASTPFGGGSTDTQYF.

J is TRBJ2-3 and V is TRBV7-3, with D possibly matching TRBD1 (6 bases). Trimming took off 5 bases at V and 0 bases at J, with 15 bases between the two ends. CDR1 and CDR2 from the germline V gene are SGHTA and FQGTGA. This CDR3 has 16 residues. The DNA for the CDR3 is TGTGCCAGCAGCCGCAGTAGCAGGGGTAGCACAGATACGCAGTATTTT. Protein: CASSRSSRGSTDTQYF.

This clone was detected only once. The gene calls are TRBV4-1 and TRBJ2-3, with no clear D. From germline, CDR1 is MGHRA and CDR2 YSYEKL. CDR3 length: 15 amino acids. V was cut by 4 bases and J by 0 bases, with 11 bases left in between. The CDR3 DNA is TGCGCCAGCAGCCCCGCTCCCGATAGCACAGATACGCAGTATTTT. Encoded protein: CASSPAPDSTDTQYF.